This T cell receptor beta chain originates from a study of neurological immune-mediated disorders. The cDNA came from 5'RACE, which used 10-nucleotide random UMIs. TCRdb called the 5' RACE reads again in MiXCR, with one record for every CDR3 protein. The sample includes 72,000 or so distinct CDR3 sequences, 15% to 20% of them seen just once. Notes on the study in general: TCR clonal expansion peaked in HTLV-1-associated myelopathy patients and was lowest in multiple sclerosis patients.

This clonotype was detected many times. Antigen: not known. Germline lookup yields CDR1 DFQATT and CDR2 SNEGSKA (reference sequence). The CDR3 spans 14 residues. The V and J ends lost 5 bases and 1 base respectively, with 11 bases between them. The sample comprised PBMCs. The chain recombines TRBV20-1 with TRBJ2-2, with a possible D match to TRBD2 (5 bases). The receptor was isolated from a woman aged 40 to 50 in good health. DNA of the CDR3: TGCAGTGCTTTAAGCGCGGGGAACACCGGGGAGCTGTTTTTT. It specifies CSALSAGNTGELFF.